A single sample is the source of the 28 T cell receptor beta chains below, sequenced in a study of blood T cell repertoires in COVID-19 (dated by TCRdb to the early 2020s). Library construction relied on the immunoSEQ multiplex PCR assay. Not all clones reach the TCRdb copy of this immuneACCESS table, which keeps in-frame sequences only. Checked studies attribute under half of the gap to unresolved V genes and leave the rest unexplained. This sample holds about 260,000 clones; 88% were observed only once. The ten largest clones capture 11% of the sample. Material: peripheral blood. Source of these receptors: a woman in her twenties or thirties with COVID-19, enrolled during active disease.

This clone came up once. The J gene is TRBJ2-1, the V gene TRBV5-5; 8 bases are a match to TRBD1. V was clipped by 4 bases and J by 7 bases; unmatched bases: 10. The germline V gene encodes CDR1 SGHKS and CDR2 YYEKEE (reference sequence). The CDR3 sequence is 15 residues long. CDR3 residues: CASSQDRVVKNEQFF. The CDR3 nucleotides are TGTGCCAGCAGCCAGGACAGGGTTGTAAAAAATGAGCAGTTCTTC. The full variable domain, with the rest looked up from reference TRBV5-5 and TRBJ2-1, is DAGVTQSPTHLIKTRGQQVTLRCSPISGHKSVSWYQQVLGQGPQFIFQYYEKEERGRGNFPDRFSARQFPNYSSELNVNALLLGDSALYLCASSQDRVVKNEQFFGPGTRLTVL.

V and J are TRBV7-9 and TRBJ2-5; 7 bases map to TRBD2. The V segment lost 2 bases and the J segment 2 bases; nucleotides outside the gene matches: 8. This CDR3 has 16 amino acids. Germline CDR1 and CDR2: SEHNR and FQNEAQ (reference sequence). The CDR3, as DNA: TGTGCCAGCAGCTTAAGGCAGGGAGGGTCACAAGAGACCCAGTACTTC. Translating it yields CASSLRQGGSQETQYF. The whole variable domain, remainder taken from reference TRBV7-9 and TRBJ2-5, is DTGVSQNPRHKITKRGQNVTFRCDPISEHNRLYWYRQTLGQGPEFLTYFQNEAQLEKSRLLSDRFSAERPKGSFSTLEIQRTEQGDSAMYLCASSLRQGGSQETQYFGPGTRLLVL.

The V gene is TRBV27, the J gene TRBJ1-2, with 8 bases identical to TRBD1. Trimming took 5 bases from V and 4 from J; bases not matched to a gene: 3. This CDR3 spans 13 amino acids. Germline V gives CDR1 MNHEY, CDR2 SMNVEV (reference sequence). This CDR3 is CASSRTGPYGYTF. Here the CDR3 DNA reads TGTGCCAGCAGTAGGACAGGGCCCTATGGCTACACCTTC.

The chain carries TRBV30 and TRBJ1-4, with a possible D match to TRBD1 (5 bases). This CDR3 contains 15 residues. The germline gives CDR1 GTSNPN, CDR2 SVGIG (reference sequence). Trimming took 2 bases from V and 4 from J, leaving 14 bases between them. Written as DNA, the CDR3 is TGTGCCTGGAGTCATGGTGGGGCAGATAATGAAAAACTGTTTTTT. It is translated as CAWSHGGADNEKLFF.

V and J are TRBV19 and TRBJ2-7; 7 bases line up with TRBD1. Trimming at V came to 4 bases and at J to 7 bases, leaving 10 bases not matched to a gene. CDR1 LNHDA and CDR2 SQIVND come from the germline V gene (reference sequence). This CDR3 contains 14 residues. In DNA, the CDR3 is TGTGCCAGTAGTACCTGGACAGGCCTCCTGGAGCAGTACTTC. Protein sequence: CASSTWTGLLEQYF. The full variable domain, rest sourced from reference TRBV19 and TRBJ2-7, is DGGITQSPKYLFRKEGQNVTLSCEQNLNHDAMYWYRQDPGQGLRLIYYSQIVNDFQKGDIAEGYSVSREKKESFPLTVTSAQKNPTAFYLCASSTWTGLLEQYFGPGTRLTVT.

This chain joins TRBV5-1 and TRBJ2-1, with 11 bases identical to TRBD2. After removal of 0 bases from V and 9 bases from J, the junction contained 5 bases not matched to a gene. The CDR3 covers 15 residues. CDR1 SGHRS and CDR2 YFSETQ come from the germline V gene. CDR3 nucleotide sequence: TGCGCCAGCAGCTTGGCCGGGCTAGCGGGAGGTGAGCAGTTCTTC. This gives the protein CASSLAGLAGGEQFF. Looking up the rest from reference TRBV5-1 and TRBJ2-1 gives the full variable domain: KAGVTQTPRYLIKTRGQQVTLSCSPISGHRSVSWYQQTPGQGLQFLFEYFSETQRNKGNFPGRFSGRQFSNSRSEMNVSTLELGDSALYLCASSLAGLAGGEQFFGPGTRLTVL.

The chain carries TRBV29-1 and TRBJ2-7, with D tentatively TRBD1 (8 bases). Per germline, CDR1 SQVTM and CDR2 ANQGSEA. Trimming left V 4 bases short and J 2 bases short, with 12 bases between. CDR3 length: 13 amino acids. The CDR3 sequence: CSVGGGQAYEQYF. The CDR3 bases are TGCAGCGTTGGGGGGGGACAGGCCTACGAGCAGTACTTC.

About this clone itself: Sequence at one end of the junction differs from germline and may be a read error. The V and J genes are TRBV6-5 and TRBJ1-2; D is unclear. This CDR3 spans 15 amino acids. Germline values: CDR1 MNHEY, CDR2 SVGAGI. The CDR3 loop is CASSLRRTTNHGYTF. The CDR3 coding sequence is TGTGCCAGCAGTCTAAGACGGACTACTAACCATGGCTACACCTTC.

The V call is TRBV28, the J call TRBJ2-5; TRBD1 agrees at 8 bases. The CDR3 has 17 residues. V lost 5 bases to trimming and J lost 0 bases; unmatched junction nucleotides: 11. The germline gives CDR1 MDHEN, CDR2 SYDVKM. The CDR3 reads CASSLGTGLTYQETQYF. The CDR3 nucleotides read TGTGCCAGCAGTCTAGGGACAGGCCTAACCTACCAAGAGACCCAGTACTTC.

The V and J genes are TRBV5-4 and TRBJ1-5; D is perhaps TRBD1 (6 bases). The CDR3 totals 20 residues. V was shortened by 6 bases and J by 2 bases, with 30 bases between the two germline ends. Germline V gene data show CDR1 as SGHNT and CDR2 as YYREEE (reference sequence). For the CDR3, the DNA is TGTGCCAGCAACACAAAAGCGGGGACACCAACCCGGACGGGCAATCAGCCCCAGCATTTT. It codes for CASNTKAGTPTRTGNQPQHF.

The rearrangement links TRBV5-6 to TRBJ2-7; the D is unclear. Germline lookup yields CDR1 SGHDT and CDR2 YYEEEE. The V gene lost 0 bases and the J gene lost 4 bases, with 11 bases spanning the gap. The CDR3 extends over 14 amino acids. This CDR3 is CASSLGIAPYEQYF. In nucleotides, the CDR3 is TGTGCCAGCAGCTTGGGAATAGCCCCATACGAGCAGTACTTC.

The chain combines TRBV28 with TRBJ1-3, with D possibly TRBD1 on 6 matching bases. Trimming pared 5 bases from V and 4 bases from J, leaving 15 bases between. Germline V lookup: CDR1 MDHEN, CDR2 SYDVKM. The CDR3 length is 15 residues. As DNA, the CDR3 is TGTGCCAGCAGTCCGACAGGTTTTTACGGAAACACCATATATTTT. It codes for CASSPTGFYGNTIYF.

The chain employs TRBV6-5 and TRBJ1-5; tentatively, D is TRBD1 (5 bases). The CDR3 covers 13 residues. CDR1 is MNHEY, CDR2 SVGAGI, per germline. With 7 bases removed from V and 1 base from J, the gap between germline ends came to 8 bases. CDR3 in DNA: TGTGCCAGCATGGGGGGAAGCAATCAGCCCCAGCATTTT. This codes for CASMGGSNQPQHF.

The CDR3 loop is CASGQGVSYEQYF. The CDR3 DNA reads TGTGCCAGCGGACAGGGGGTTTCCTACGAGCAGTACTTC. The chain links TRBV19 to TRBJ2-7, with TRBD1 matching 10 bases. The CDR3 has 13 amino acids. The J segment lost 1 base and the V segment lost 9 bases, leaving 3 bases of the junction unmatched. Germline CDR1 and CDR2: LNHDA and SQIVND (reference sequence).

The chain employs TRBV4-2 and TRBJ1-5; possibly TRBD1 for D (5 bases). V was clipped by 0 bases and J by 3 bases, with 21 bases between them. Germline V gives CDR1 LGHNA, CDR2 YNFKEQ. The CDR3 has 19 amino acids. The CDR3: CASSQDLYPREQDNQPQHF. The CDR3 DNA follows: TGTGCCAGCAGCCAAGATCTGTATCCTAGGGAACAGGACAATCAGCCCCAGCATTTT.

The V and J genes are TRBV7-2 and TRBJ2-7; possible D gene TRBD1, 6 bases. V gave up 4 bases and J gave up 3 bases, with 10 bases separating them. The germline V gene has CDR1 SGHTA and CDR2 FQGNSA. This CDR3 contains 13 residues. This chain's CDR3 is CASSWQGYYEQYF. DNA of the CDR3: TGTGCCAGCAGCTGGCAGGGGTACTACGAGCAGTACTTC.

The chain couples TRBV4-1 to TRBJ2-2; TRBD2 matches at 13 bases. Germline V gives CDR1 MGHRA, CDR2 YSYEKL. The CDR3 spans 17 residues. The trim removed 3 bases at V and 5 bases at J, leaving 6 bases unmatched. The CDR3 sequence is CASSQTGLAGVTGELFF. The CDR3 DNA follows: TGCGCCAGCAGCCAGACCGGACTAGCGGGAGTGACCGGGGAGCTGTTTTTT.

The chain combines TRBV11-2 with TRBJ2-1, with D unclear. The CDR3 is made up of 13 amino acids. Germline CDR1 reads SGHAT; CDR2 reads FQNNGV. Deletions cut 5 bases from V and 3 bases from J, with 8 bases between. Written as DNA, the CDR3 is TGTGCCAGCAGCCAAAGCGACTACAATGAGCAGTTCTTC. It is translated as CASSQSDYNEQFF. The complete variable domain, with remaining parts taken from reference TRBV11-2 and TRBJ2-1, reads EAGVAQSPRYKIIEKRQSVAFWCNPISGHATLYWYQQILGQGPKLLIQFQNNGVVDDSQLPKDRFSAERLKGVDSTLKIQPAKLEDSAVYLCASSQSDYNEQFFGPGTRLTVL.

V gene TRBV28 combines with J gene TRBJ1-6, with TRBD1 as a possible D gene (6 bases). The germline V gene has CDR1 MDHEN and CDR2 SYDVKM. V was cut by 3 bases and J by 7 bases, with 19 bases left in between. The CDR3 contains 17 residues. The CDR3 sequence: CASSFRRGPSSNSPLHF. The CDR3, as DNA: TGTGCCAGCAGTTTCCGCAGGGGCCCCAGCTCCAATTCACCCCTCCACTTT.

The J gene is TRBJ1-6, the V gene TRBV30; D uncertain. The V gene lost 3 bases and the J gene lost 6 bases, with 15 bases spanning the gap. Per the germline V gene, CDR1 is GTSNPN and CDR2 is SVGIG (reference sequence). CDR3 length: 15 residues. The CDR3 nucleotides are TGTGCCTGGAGAAGTGGCGGAGGTCGTAATTCACCCCTCCACTTT. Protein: CAWRSGGGRNSPLHF. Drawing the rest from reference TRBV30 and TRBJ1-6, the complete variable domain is SQTIHQWPATLVQPVGSPLSLECTVEGTSNPNLYWYRQAAGRGLQLLFYSVGIGQISSEVPQNLSASRPQDRQFILSSKKLLLSDSGFYLCAWRSGGGRNSPLHFGNGTRLTVT.

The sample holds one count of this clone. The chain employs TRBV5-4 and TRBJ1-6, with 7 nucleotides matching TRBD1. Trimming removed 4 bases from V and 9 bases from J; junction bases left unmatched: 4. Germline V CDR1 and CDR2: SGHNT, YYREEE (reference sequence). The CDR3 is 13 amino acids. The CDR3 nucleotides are TGTGCCAGCAGCCCAGACAGGGTTTCACCCCTCCACTTT. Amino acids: CASSPDRVSPLHF.

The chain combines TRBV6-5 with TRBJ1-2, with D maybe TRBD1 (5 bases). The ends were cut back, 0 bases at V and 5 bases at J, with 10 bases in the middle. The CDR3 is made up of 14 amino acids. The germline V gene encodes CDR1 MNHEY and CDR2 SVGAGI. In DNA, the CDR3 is TGTGCCAGCAGTTACTCGGCGGGGACGTATGGCTACACCTTC. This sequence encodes CASSYSAGTYGYTF.

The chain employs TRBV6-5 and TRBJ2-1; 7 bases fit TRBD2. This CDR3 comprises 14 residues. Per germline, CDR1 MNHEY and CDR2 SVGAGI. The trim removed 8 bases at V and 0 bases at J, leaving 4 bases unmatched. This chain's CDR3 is CASRSGASYNEQFF. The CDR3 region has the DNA TGTGCCAGCCGAAGCGGGGCCTCCTACAATGAGCAGTTCTTC.

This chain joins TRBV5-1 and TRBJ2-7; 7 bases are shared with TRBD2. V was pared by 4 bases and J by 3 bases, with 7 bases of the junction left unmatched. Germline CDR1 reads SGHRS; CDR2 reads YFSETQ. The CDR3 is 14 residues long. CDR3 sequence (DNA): TGCGCCAGCAGCCAAGCGGGAAGGGTCTACGAGCAGTACTTC. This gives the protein CASSQAGRVYEQYF. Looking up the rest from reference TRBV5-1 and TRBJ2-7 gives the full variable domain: KAGVTQTPRYLIKTRGQQVTLSCSPISGHRSVSWYQQTPGQGLQFLFEYFSETQRNKGNFPGRFSGRQFSNSRSEMNVSTLELGDSALYLCASSQAGRVYEQYFGPGTRLTVT.

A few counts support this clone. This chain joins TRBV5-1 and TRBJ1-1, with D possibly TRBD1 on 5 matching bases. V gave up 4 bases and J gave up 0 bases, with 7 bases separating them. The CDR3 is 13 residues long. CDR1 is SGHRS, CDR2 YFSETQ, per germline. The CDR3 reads CASSGGMNTEAFF. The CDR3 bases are TGCGCCAGCAGCGGGGGGATGAACACTGAAGCTTTCTTT.

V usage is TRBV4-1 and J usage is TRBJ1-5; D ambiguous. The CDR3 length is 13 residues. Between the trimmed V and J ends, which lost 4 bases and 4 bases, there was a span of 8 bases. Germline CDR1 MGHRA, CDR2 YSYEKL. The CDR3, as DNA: TGCGCCAGCAGCCGAGACGGTAATCAGCCCCAGCATTTT. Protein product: CASSRDGNQPQHF.

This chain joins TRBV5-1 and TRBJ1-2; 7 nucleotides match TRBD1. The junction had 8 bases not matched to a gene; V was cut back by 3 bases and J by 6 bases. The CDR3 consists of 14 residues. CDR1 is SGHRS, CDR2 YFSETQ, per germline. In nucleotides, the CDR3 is TGCGCCAGCAGCTACACAGGGGCTATGAATGGCTACACCTTC. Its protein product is CASSYTGAMNGYTF.

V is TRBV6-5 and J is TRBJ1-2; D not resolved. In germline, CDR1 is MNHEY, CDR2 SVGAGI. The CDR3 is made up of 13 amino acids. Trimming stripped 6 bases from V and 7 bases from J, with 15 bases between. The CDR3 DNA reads TGTGCCAGCAGCCGGTCGGCGGGAACTGGCTACACCTTC. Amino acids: CASSRSAGTGYTF.